The 29 T cell receptor beta chains below come from one sample, sequenced in a study of T-cell memory formation after mild COVID-19 (dated by TCRdb to about 2021). Receptor libraries were prepared by 5' RACE. Sequencing took place on an Illumina NovaSeq 6000. TCRdb cleaned the public reads at Q25 with fastp, built clones with MiXCR and kept in-frame beta chains. Rows are combined by CDR3 protein, so each entry shows the most common genes and DNA. This sample lists about 470,000 distinct CDR3 sequences; around a quarter were detected once. Clones ranked in the top ten supply around 13% of the sample. The sample consisted of PBMCs or a T cell subset sorted from them (not recorded which). Receptor source: an adult woman who had mild COVID-19 (a few samples of this study predate the infection). The sample titles of this study are shuffled in the database, so cell type and time point are left out; the donor was told from shared clones.

The table lists this clonotype with a few counts. This sequence joins TRBV24-1 and TRBJ1-5, with TRBD1 as a possible D gene (6 bases). V lost 6 bases and J 4 bases, leaving 12 bases between the germline ends. CDR3 size: 14 residues. CDR1 and CDR2 from the germline V gene are KGHDR and SFDVKD. CDR3 protein: CATSTGGFNQPQHF. DNA for the CDR3: TGTGCCACCAGTACGGGGGGCTTTAATCAGCCCCAGCATTTT.

As concerns this clonotype: Possible read error: a much larger clone is one base away. This chain's CDR3 is CASSYSPGVRTQPQHF. For the CDR3, the DNA is TGTGCCAGCAGTTACTCTCCAGGGGTCCGAACTCAGCCCCAGCATTTT. The chain carries TRBV6-2 or TRBV6-3 and TRBJ1-5; D is possibly TRBD1 (6 bases). CDR3 length: 16 amino acids. Germline CDR1 MNHEY, CDR2 SVGEGT. With 0 bases removed from V and 6 bases from J, the gap between germline ends came to 15 bases.

This chain links TRBV7-9 with TRBJ2-4; tentative D call: TRBD2 (6 bases). The germline gives CDR1 SEHNR, CDR2 FQNEAQ (reference sequence). The CDR3 is 15 residues long. The V gene lost 2 bases and the J gene lost 2 bases, with 10 bases spanning the gap. CDR3 bases: TGTGCCAGCAGCTTATCCCGGGAGTCCAAAAACATTCAGTACTTC. This codes for CASSLSRESKNIQYF. Full variable domain (remainder filled in from reference TRBV7-9 and TRBJ2-4): DTGVSQNPRHKITKRGQNVTFRCDPISEHNRLYWYRQTLGQGPEFLTYFQNEAQLEKSRLLSDRFSAERPKGSFSTLEIQRTEQGDSAMYLCASSLSRESKNIQYFGAGTRLSVL.

The J gene is TRBJ1-5, the V gene TRBV7-9, with unresolved D. The ends were cut back, 3 bases at V and 3 bases at J, with 6 bases in the middle. This CDR3 region has 13 residues. CDR1 SEHNR and CDR2 FQNEAQ come from the germline V gene (reference sequence). The CDR3 sequence: CASSFQHNQPQHF. The CDR3 DNA reads as TGTGCCAGCAGCTTTCAGCACAATCAGCCCCAGCATTTT. Full variable domain (outside the CDR3, taken from reference TRBV7-9 and TRBJ1-5): DTGVSQNPRHKITKRGQNVTFRCDPISEHNRLYWYRQTLGQGPEFLTYFQNEAQLEKSRLLSDRFSAERPKGSFSTLEIQRTEQGDSAMYLCASSFQHNQPQHFGDGTRLSIL.

This clonotype was counted a few times. This chain links TRBV9 with TRBJ2-7; D remains ambiguous. Germline V gene lookup returns CDR1 SGDLS and CDR2 YYNGEE. The CDR3 loop spans 15 amino acids. V was shortened by 0 bases and J by 2 bases, with 12 bases between the two germline ends. DNA for the CDR3: TGTGCCAGCAGCGTAGGGCAGACAAGTCCCTACGAGCAGTACTTC. Its translation: CASSVGQTSPYEQYF.

V and J are TRBV12-5 and TRBJ2-7, with TRBD1 matching 7 bases. Germline V gene sequence: CDR1 LGHNT, CDR2 FRNRAP. This CDR3 is 14 amino acids long. V shed 4 bases and J 6 bases; nucleotides not matched to a gene: 9. This CDR3 reads CASGSGTERAEQYF. As DNA, the CDR3 is TGTGCTAGTGGTTCCGGGACAGAGCGCGCCGAGCAGTACTTC.

This clonotype was picked up a small number of times. The genes are TRBV30 and TRBJ2-1; TRBD1 aligns across 9 bases. V lost 0 bases, J lost 9 bases, and 3 bases stayed unmatched. The CDR3 has 13 amino acids. In germline, CDR1 is GTSNPN, CDR2 SVGIG (reference sequence). CDR3 residues: CAWSVSTGGEQFF. The CDR3 DNA follows: TGTGCCTGGAGTGTCTCGACAGGGGGTGAGCAGTTCTTC.

This clonotype was recorded only once. The chain combines TRBV12-3 or TRBV12-4 with TRBJ1-2; D is undetermined. This CDR3 contains 15 residues. V shed 7 bases and J shed 2 bases, with 17 bases lying between them. Here the CDR3 reads CASTSSVDLNYGYTF. Here the CDR3 DNA reads TGTGCCAGCACCTCTAGCGTAGACCTGAACTATGGCTACACCTTC.

In this sample, this clonotype turned up a few times. The J gene is TRBJ1-1, the V gene TRBV4-2, with D tentatively TRBD1 (5 bases). This CDR3 is 18 amino acids long. Germline CDR1 and CDR2: LGHNA and YNFKEQ. Trimming removed 5 bases at V and 3 bases at J, with 25 bases between. In nucleotides, the CDR3 is TGTGCCAGCAGCGGTGGTGGGCTCCCCGGGGGGAAGGACACTGAAGCTTTCTTT. Translated, it gives CASSGGGLPGGKDTEAFF.

This clonotype was counted a few times. This sequence joins TRBV30 and TRBJ2-1; the D gene could be TRBD1 or TRBD2 (5 bases each). Germline CDR1 and CDR2: GTSNPN and SVGIG (reference sequence). With 2 bases removed from V and 12 bases from J, the gap between germline ends came to 11 bases. The CDR3 runs to 11 residues. The CDR3 reads CAWSWGFGQFF. The CDR3 DNA follows: TGTGCCTGGAGTTGGGGGTTTGGGCAGTTCTTC. The full variable domain, completed using reference TRBV30 and TRBJ2-1, is SQTIHQWPATLVQPVGSPLSLECTVEGTSNPNLYWYRQAAGRGLQLLFYSVGIGQISSEVPQNLSASRPQDRQFILSSKKLLLSDSGFYLCAWSWGFGQFFGPGTRLTVL.

The chain is built from TRBV25-1 and TRBJ2-1; 7 positions agree with TRBD1. The V segment lost 5 bases and the J segment 5 bases; nucleotides outside the gene matches: 6. Germline V gene data show CDR1 as MGHDK and CDR2 as SYGVNS. The CDR3 has 14 residues. CDR3 in DNA: TGTGCCAGCAGTCAGACAGGGTGGGACAATGAGCAGTTCTTC. It is translated as CASSQTGWDNEQFF.

This clonotype was seen a few times. V usage is TRBV11-2 and J usage is TRBJ1-2; 10 bases agree with TRBD1. Germline V lookup: CDR1 SGHAT, CDR2 FQNNGV. The CDR3 extends over 15 amino acids. Trimming took 6 bases from V and 4 from J; bases not matched to a gene: 8. The CDR3 DNA reads TGTGCCAGCAGTCTAGAGAGGGACAGGGGCTATGGCTACACCTTC. Translating it yields CASSLERDRGYGYTF.

This chain joins TRBV30 and TRBJ1-2, with D unresolved. Germline values: CDR1 GTSNPN, CDR2 SVGIG (reference sequence). Trimming took 4 bases from V and 4 from J, leaving 10 bases between them. The CDR3 contains 12 residues. Here the CDR3 reads CAWTPGTYGYTF. As DNA, the CDR3 is TGTGCCTGGACACCCGGTACCTATGGCTACACCTTC.

This clonotype was observed a few times. The chain is built from TRBV5-1 and TRBJ2-2; 9 bases line up with TRBD1. The CDR3 runs 16 residues. Germline values: CDR1 SGHRS, CDR2 YFSETQ. The V gene end was trimmed by 4 bases and the J gene end by 5 bases; junction bases not matched to a gene: 9. CDR3 DNA sequence: TGCGCCAGCAGCCGGACCGGGACAGGGTGGACCGGGGAGCTGTTTTTT. Protein product: CASSRTGTGWTGELFF.

The rearrangement joins TRBV4-1 to TRBJ2-2; D is unresolved. With 4 bases removed from V and 4 bases from J, the gap between germline ends came to 10 bases. Germline CDR1 and CDR2: MGHRA and YSYEKL. The CDR3 length is 14 residues. The CDR3 region has the DNA TGCGCCAGCAGCCCAATCCCCCCCACCGGGGAGCTGTTTTTT. This codes for CASSPIPPTGELFF.

This clonotype was picked up a small number of times. The chain has TRBV11-2 and TRBJ2-6, with D unresolved. The CDR3 has 16 amino acids. V was shortened by 7 bases and J by 0 bases, with 13 bases between the two germline ends. Germline values: CDR1 SGHAT, CDR2 FQNNGV. The CDR3 reads CASTTYRASGANVLTF. CDR3 DNA sequence: TGTGCCAGCACGACTTATCGGGCCTCTGGGGCCAACGTCCTGACTTTC. Full variable domain (remainder filled in from reference TRBV11-2 and TRBJ2-6): EAGVAQSPRYKIIEKRQSVAFWCNPISGHATLYWYQQILGQGPKLLIQFQNNGVVDDSQLPKDRFSAERLKGVDSTLKIQPAKLEDSAVYLCASTTYRASGANVLTFGAGSRLTVL.

This clonotype was seen a few times. This chain's CDR3 is CASSPPTSSSTDTQYF. CDR3 sequence (DNA): TGCGCCAGCAGCCCACCAACTAGTTCTTCCACAGATACGCAGTATTTT. The chain has TRBV5-1 and TRBJ2-3; a weak D match, TRBD2 (5 bases). Germline assignment: CDR1 SGHRS and CDR2 YFSETQ. V dropped 4 bases and J dropped 2 bases, with 17 bases sitting between them. The CDR3 sequence is 16 residues long.

This chain joins TRBV19 and TRBJ1-2; D is ambiguous. The CDR3 is 17 amino acids. Germline V lookup: CDR1 LNHDA, CDR2 SQIVND (reference sequence). V was pared by 8 bases and J by 1 base, with 23 bases between. The CDR3 loop is CASDPAGRPRLNYGYTF. The CDR3 nucleotides read TGTGCCAGTGACCCCGCGGGCAGGCCGAGGCTTAACTATGGCTACACCTTC.

The CDR3 DNA is TGTGCCAGCAGCTTAGGGGGGGTTAGCCAGGAGACCCAGTACTTC. This translates into CASSLGGVSQETQYF. The chain joins TRBV7-2 to TRBJ2-5, with a possible D match to TRBD2 (6 bases). Germline CDR1 reads SGHTA; CDR2 reads FQGNSA. This CDR3 comprises 15 residues. The V end lost 1 base, the J end lost 5 bases, and 14 bases lay between the germline ends.

This chain uses TRBV18 with TRBJ1-4; D is possibly TRBD1 (6 bases). Germline-derived CDR1 and CDR2 are KGHSH and LQKENI. V was trimmed by 2 bases and J by 6 bases, leaving 16 bases between them. The CDR3 is 16 residues long. The CDR3 region is CASSPKQGPTDEKLFF. The CDR3 nucleotides read TGTGCCAGCTCACCAAAACAGGGCCCAACCGATGAAAAACTGTTTTTT.

This clonotype was counted a few times. The chain employs TRBV18 and TRBJ2-1, with D hard to call. The CDR3 has 15 residues. Germline values: CDR1 KGHSH, CDR2 LQKENI. Deletions cut 2 bases from V and 6 bases from J, with 14 bases between. The CDR3 DNA sequence: TGTGCCAGCTCACCAGAGAAGGGCGCACGCAATGAGCAGTTCTTC. It translates to CASSPEKGARNEQFF.

V and J are TRBV29-1 and TRBJ2-3; D unclear. Deletions cut 7 bases from V and 4 bases from J, with 9 bases between. Germline CDR1 SQVTM, CDR2 ANQGSEA. The CDR3 consists of 11 residues. This CDR3 reads CSAPVADTQYF. The CDR3 DNA sequence: TGCAGCGCCCCCGTGGCAGATACGCAGTATTTT.

This chain connects TRBV20-1 to TRBJ1-5; D unresolved. V lost 5 bases to trimming and J lost 3 bases, with 8 bases between them. Germline CDR1 reads DFQATT; CDR2 reads SNEGSKA (reference sequence). CDR3 length: 12 amino acids. CDR3 bases: TGCAGTGCTTCCGGGATCAATCAGCCCCAGCATTTT. Encoded protein: CSASGINQPQHF.

The V and J genes are TRBV7-2 and TRBJ2-2, with 7 bases aligning to TRBD2. The V segment lost 3 bases and the J segment 4 bases; nucleotides outside the gene matches: 5. CDR3 length: 15 residues. Germline CDR1 and CDR2: SGHTA and FQGNSA. For the CDR3, the DNA is TGTGCCAGCAGCTTGCGGCTAGCGGCCACCGGGGAGCTGTTTTTT. Translating it yields CASSLRLAATGELFF.

This clonotype was counted only a few times. The chain recombines TRBV5-1 with TRBJ2-7, with a tentative D call TRBD1 (5 bases). Germline V gene sequence: CDR1 SGHRS, CDR2 YFSETQ. V was clipped by 1 base and J by 0 bases, with 11 bases between them. The CDR3 length is 15 residues. CDR3 sequence (DNA): TGCGCCAGCAGCTTGAGGGGTCTTCTCTCCTACGAGCAGTACTTC. This encodes CASSLRGLLSYEQYF.

The CDR3 loop reads CSAPNGDTGELFF. For the CDR3, the DNA is TGCAGTGCCCCGAATGGGGACACCGGGGAGCTGTTTTTT. V gene TRBV20-1 combines with J gene TRBJ2-2; D uncertain. Per the germline V gene, CDR1 is DFQATT and CDR2 is SNEGSKA (reference sequence). Trimming left V 6 bases short and J 3 bases short, with 11 bases between. This CDR3 has 13 amino acids.

The chain has TRBV18 and TRBJ1-2; TRBD1 matches 8 bases. The CDR3 is 17 amino acids. V shed 0 bases, J shed 3 bases, and the junction held 9 bases outside the gene matches. Looked up from germline, CDR1 is KGHSH and CDR2 is LQKENI. CDR3 coding DNA: TGTGCCAGCTCACCACCGGCCAGGGGGCTATCGTACTATGGCTACACCTTC. This gives the protein CASSPPARGLSYYGYTF.

This clonotype was counted between two and nine times. The chain joins TRBV5-1 to TRBJ2-7; no definite D call. CDR3 size: 14 residues. Trimming shortened V by 0 bases and J by 2 bases, and 9 bases separated the two germline ends. CDR1 and CDR2 (germline): SGHRS, YFSETQ. The CDR3 coding sequence is TGCGCCAGCAGCTTGGGTGTCCCAACCTACGAGCAGTACTTC. Translation: CASSLGVPTYEQYF.

In its sample, this clonotype was seen a few times. The V call is TRBV23-1, the J call TRBJ2-6, with D unresolved. TRBV23-1 is treated as an ORF (open reading frame) with a function not yet certain. The germline V and J ends were trimmed by 0 bases and 0 bases, with 6 bases remaining between them. The length of the CDR3 is 16 residues. The CDR3 DNA reads as TGCGCCAGCAGTCAATCTCCTGACTCTGGGGCCAACGTCCTGACTTTC. Translated: CASSQSPDSGANVLTF.